A single sample gave rise to the 28 T cell receptor beta chains below, sequenced in a study of T-cell reconstitution after alpha-beta-depleted transplantation in children. During its preparation, the TCRbeta library received unique molecular identifiers. TCRdb called the PCR reads again in MiXCR, with one record for every CDR3 protein. The sample includes 500,000 to 650,000 distinct CDR3 sequences, about an eighth seen only once; the top ten take 12% to 15%. The sequences come from PBMCs, mostly from graft donor cells, collected 180 days after TCRalphabeta/CD19-depleted stem cell transplant. The receptors were gathered from a female patient aged 2-9 years who had a stem cell transplant for aplastic anemia, so the T cells may come from the graft donor.

This clonotype was seen only a few times. The chain links TRBV27 to TRBJ2-2; D ambiguous. This CDR3 region has 15 residues. V was cut by 3 bases and J by 6 bases, with 14 bases left in between. Germline values: CDR1 MNHEY, CDR2 SMNVEV (reference sequence). Here the CDR3 reads CASSFRTDLPGELFF. The CDR3 DNA sequence: TGTGCCAGCAGTTTCAGGACGGATTTGCCCGGGGAGCTGTTTTTT.

This clonotype has a count of ten or more. V is TRBV20-1 and J is TRBJ2-1; unclear D gene. The CDR3 loop spans 14 amino acids. CDR1 and CDR2 from the germline V gene are DFQATT and SNEGSKA (reference sequence). Trimming pared 0 bases from V and 5 bases from J, leaving 11 bases between. CDR3 in amino acids: CSARDYRANNEQFF. The CDR3 DNA reads as TGCAGTGCTAGAGATTACCGGGCTAACAATGAGCAGTTCTTC.

This clonotype was counted a few times. The chain couples TRBV7-2 to TRBJ2-7; TRBD2 matches 10 bases. There are 16 residues in the CDR3. In germline, CDR1 is SGHTA, CDR2 FQGNSA. Trimming removed 2 bases from V and 4 bases from J; junction bases left unmatched: 8. CDR3: CASSLYWTSGTYEQYF. The CDR3 coding sequence is TGTGCCAGCAGCTTATACTGGACTAGCGGAACTTACGAGCAGTACTTC.

The rearrangement uses TRBV28 and TRBJ2-1, with 7 bases identical to TRBD2. The CDR3 extends over 16 amino acids. The trim removed 1 base at V and 0 bases at J, leaving 3 bases unmatched. Germline CDR1 is MDHEN and CDR2 is SYDVKM. The DNA for the CDR3 is TGTGCCAGCAGTTTATTACGGGAGGCCTCCTACAATGAGCAGTTCTTC. This codes for CASSLLREASYNEQFF. The full variable domain, in which reference TRBV28 and TRBJ2-1 provide the parts outside the CDR3, is DVKVTQSSRYLVKRTGEKVFLECVQDMDHENMFWYRQDPGLGLRLIYFSYDVKMKEKGDIPEGYSVSREKKERFSLILESASTNQTSMYLCASSLLREASYNEQFFGPGTRLTVL.

V gene TRBV13 combines with J gene TRBJ2-3; TRBD2 is a possible D gene (6 bases). V lost 6 bases and J lost 5, with 9 bases in between. The CDR3 covers 12 residues. CDR1 is PRHDT, CDR2 FYEKMQ, per germline (reference sequence). The CDR3 DNA reads TGTGCCAGCAGTGGCGGGGTAGATACGCAGTATTTT. Encoded protein: CASSGGVDTQYF.

The chain has TRBV7-2 and TRBJ2-7, with 12 bases identical to TRBD2. Germline lookup yields CDR1 SGHTA and CDR2 FQGNSA. The CDR3 has 16 amino acids. The ends lost 4 bases at V and 0 bases at J; junction bases unmatched: 4. CDR3 coding DNA: TGTGCCAGCAGCTCCGGACTAGCGGGGTTCTCCTACGAGCAGTACGTC. This encodes CASSSGLAGFSYEQYV.

This clonotype was recorded many times. The V and J genes are TRBV7-2 and TRBJ2-7, with D perhaps TRBD1 or TRBD2 (5 bases each). Germline CDR1 SGHTA, CDR2 FQGNSA. The V gene lost 2 bases and the J gene lost 3 bases, with 17 bases spanning the gap. The CDR3 sequence is 16 residues long. CDR3 protein: CASSLRGPHGGYEQYF. The CDR3 DNA is TGTGCCAGCAGCTTACGGGGACCCCATGGAGGCTACGAGCAGTACTTC.

This clonotype has only a few counts. The J gene is TRBJ2-6, the V gene TRBV12-3 or TRBV12-4; the match to TRBD1 covers 7 bases. CDR3 size: 18 residues. J lost 0 bases, V lost 5 bases, and 10 bases had no gene match. The CDR3 reads CASSPDRVELSGANVLTF. The CDR3, as DNA: TGTGCCAGCAGTCCTGACAGGGTAGAACTCTCTGGGGCCAACGTCCTGACTTTC.

The chain combines TRBV29-1 with TRBJ2-4, with 9 bases identical to TRBD2. This CDR3 region has 15 residues. V lost 6 bases and J lost 2; bases outside the gene matches: 8. CDR1 and CDR2 (germline): SQVTM, ANQGSEA. The CDR3 DNA is TGCAGCGTCGCCGGGACTAGCCTAACCAAAAACATTCAGTACTTC. Protein sequence: CSVAGTSLTKNIQYF.

This clonotype was seen only a few times. The chain couples TRBV25-1 to TRBJ2-7; D gene ambiguous. The CDR3 contains 13 residues. V shed 4 bases and J shed 10 bases, with 17 bases lying between them. Per germline, CDR1 MGHDK and CDR2 SYGVNS. The CDR3 nucleotides are TGTGCCAGCAGTGGTCCTACCCCCGGCAATCAGTACTTC. This codes for CASSGPTPGNQYF.

J is TRBJ1-5 and V is TRBV6-1; TRBD1 aligns across 8 bases. CDR3 length equals 15 residues. Germline trimming cut 4 bases from V and 7 bases from J; bases unmatched to any gene: 9. Germline-derived CDR1 and CDR2 are MNHNS and SASEGT. The chain's CDR3 is CASSAQGAVEQPQHF. The CDR3 DNA reads TGTGCCAGCAGTGCCCAGGGGGCTGTGGAACAGCCCCAGCATTTT.

The chain joins TRBV29-1 to TRBJ2-7, with D perhaps TRBD1 or TRBD2 (5 bases each). CDR1 is SQVTM and CDR2 is ANQGSEA in the germline V gene. The CDR3 is 14 residues long. V was pared by 7 bases and J by 0 bases, with 16 bases between. CDR3 coding DNA: TGCAGCGCCGCAAGGGACGGCAGCTCCTACGAGCAGTACTTC. Amino acid sequence: CSAARDGSSYEQYF.

This chain links TRBV5-1 with TRBJ2-1, with 9 bases identical to TRBD2. CDR1 is SGHRS and CDR2 is YFSETQ in the germline V gene. Trimming at V came to 2 bases and at J to 5 bases, leaving 8 bases not matched to a gene. The CDR3 runs to 16 residues. The CDR3 here is CASSFFLAGRDNEQFF. The CDR3 DNA reads TGCGCCAGCAGCTTCTTCCTAGCGGGACGGGACAATGAGCAGTTCTTC.

This chain connects TRBV11-2 to TRBJ2-1; 9 positions match TRBD2. CDR1 and CDR2 from the germline V gene are SGHAT and FQNNGV. The CDR3 sequence is 18 residues long. The trim removed 5 bases at V and 6 bases at J, leaving 17 bases unmatched. CDR3 sequence: CASSNPGLAKPAGNEQFF. The DNA of the CDR3 is TGTGCCAGCAGCAATCCCGGACTAGCGAAGCCTGCGGGCAATGAGCAGTTCTTC.

This chain uses TRBV6-5 with TRBJ1-5; 7 bases map to TRBD1. Germline lookup yields CDR1 MNHEY and CDR2 SVGAGI. The CDR3 has 15 residues. V dropped 2 bases and J dropped 3; count of bases not matched to a gene: 4. For the CDR3, the DNA is TGTGCCAGCAGTTACCACAGGGGATACAATCAGCCCCAGCATTTT. It encodes CASSYHRGYNQPQHF.

This clonotype appeared many times. This chain uses TRBV7-2 with TRBJ2-4; D call uncertain. Germline V CDR1 and CDR2: SGHTA, FQGNSA. This CDR3 region has 12 residues. V dropped 2 bases and J dropped 8 bases, with 7 bases sitting between them. The CDR3 protein is CASSLISHIQYF. Here the CDR3 DNA reads TGTGCCAGCAGCTTAATTTCCCACATTCAGTACTTC.

This clonotype was counted between two and nine times. V gene TRBV20-1 combines with J gene TRBJ2-4; D is uncertain. Germline assignment: CDR1 DFQATT and CDR2 SNEGSKA (reference sequence). The CDR3 has 13 amino acids. Trimming cost V 1 base and J 0 bases, with 4 bases left between them. The CDR3, as DNA: TGCAGTGCTAGAGGGCTAGCCAAAAACATTCAGTACTTC. Protein sequence: CSARGLAKNIQYF.

There are many counts of this clonotype. This chain joins TRBV27 and TRBJ2-7; D may be TRBD2 (6 bases). V was clipped by 6 bases and J by 1 base, with 19 bases between them. From germline, CDR1 is MNHEY and CDR2 SMNVEV (reference sequence). This CDR3 has 16 residues. CDR3 in DNA: TGTGCCAGCAGGGAGGGAGCGGAGTATCGGTCCTACGAGCAGTACGTC. Translation: CASREGAEYRSYEQYV.

The rearrangement links TRBV29-1 to TRBJ2-6; possible D gene TRBD1, 5 bases. Germline loops: CDR1 SQVTM, CDR2 ANQGSEA. V was cut by 3 bases and J by 2 bases, with 14 bases left in between. The CDR3 runs 16 residues. CDR3 coding DNA: TGCAGCGTTGAGCCGGACATTCATGCTGGGGCCAACGTCCTGACTTTC. This codes for CSVEPDIHAGANVLTF.

The chain couples TRBV3-1 to TRBJ2-7, with TRBD1 identical over 8 bases. This CDR3 is built from 15 residues. V shed 5 bases and J 1 base; nucleotides not matched to a gene: 7. Germline V gives CDR1 LGHDT, CDR2 YNNKEL (reference sequence). CDR3 nucleotide sequence: TGTGCCAGCAGCGTAATGGACAGGGATTCCTACGAGCAGTACTTC. It yields the protein CASSVMDRDSYEQYF.

The chain links TRBV7-6 to TRBJ2-6, with 10 bases matching TRBD2. The germline V gene has CDR1 SGHVS and CDR2 FNYEAQ. CDR3 length: 17 residues. Trimming removed 4 bases from V and 0 bases from J; junction bases left unmatched: 3. CDR3 residues: CASSSGLAVSGANVLTF. The CDR3 region has the DNA TGTGCCAGCAGCTCTGGACTAGCGGTCTCTGGGGCCAACGTCCTGACTTTC.

This clonotype was counted only a few times. The chain recombines TRBV6-2 or TRBV6-3 with TRBJ2-1, with D perhaps being TRBD1 or TRBD2 (5 bases each). The CDR3 runs 13 residues. V lost 2 bases and J 3 bases, leaving 5 bases between the germline ends. Germline loops: CDR1 MNHEY, CDR2 SVGEGT. The CDR3 sequence is CASSYGGYNEQFF. The CDR3 bases are TGTGCCAGCAGTTACGGGGGCTACAATGAGCAGTTCTTC.

This clonotype has only a few counts. The CDR3 protein is CASSSGPLSLNPNTEAFF. Here the CDR3 DNA reads TGTGCCAGCAGCTCCGGGCCGCTCTCCCTTAACCCGAACACTGAAGCTTTCTTT. The rearrangement links TRBV12-3 or TRBV12-4 to TRBJ1-1; D is undetermined. The CDR3 is 18 residues long. The germline V and J ends were trimmed by 6 bases and 1 base, with 24 bases remaining between them.

The chain links TRBV20-1 to TRBJ2-3; TRBD2 aligns across 13 bases. CDR1 and CDR2 (germline): DFQATT, SNEGSKA (reference sequence). The V segment lost 5 bases and the J segment 4 bases; nucleotides outside the gene matches: 9. The CDR3 covers 16 residues. CDR3 coding DNA: TGCAGTGCTTTCCGGACTAGCGGGAGATTCCCAGATACGCAGTATTTT. It codes for CSAFRTSGRFPDTQYF.

This clonotype appeared a few times. V gene TRBV19 combines with J gene TRBJ2-3, with 14 bases fitting TRBD2. Per the germline V gene, CDR1 is LNHDA and CDR2 is SQIVND (reference sequence). This CDR3 has 19 residues. The junction had 9 bases not matched to a gene; V was cut back by 1 base and J by 3 bases. The chain's CDR3 is CASSIAAGTSGRKTDTQYF. CDR3 nucleotides: TGTGCCAGTAGTATAGCGGCCGGGACTAGCGGGAGAAAGACAGATACGCAGTATTTT.

Many counts were recorded for this clonotype. CDR3 protein: CASSLDPGGWYNEQFF. The CDR3 DNA reads TGCGCCAGCAGCTTGGATCCGGGAGGTTGGTACAATGAGCAGTTCTTC. The rearrangement links TRBV5-1 to TRBJ2-1; 7 bases agree with TRBD2. With V trimmed by 0 bases and J by 4 bases, 7 bases remained unmatched. The CDR3 runs to 16 residues. Germline V gene data show CDR1 as SGHRS and CDR2 as YFSETQ.

The V gene is TRBV6-2 or TRBV6-3, the J gene TRBJ2-1; 9 bases map to TRBD2. Germline-derived CDR1 and CDR2 are MNHEY and SVGEGT. V gave up 0 bases and J gave up 4 bases; unmatched junction bases: 4. The CDR3 runs to 16 residues. CDR3 in amino acids: CASSYSSGRSYNEQFF. CDR3 in DNA: TGTGCCAGCAGTTACTCGAGCGGGAGGAGTTACAATGAGCAGTTCTTC.

The chain combines TRBV14 with TRBJ2-2, with D possibly being TRBD1 (5 bases). The CDR3 totals 14 residues. Germline V gene data show CDR1 as SGHDN and CDR2 as FVKESK. The V gene lost 0 bases and the J gene lost 7 bases, with 9 bases spanning the gap. DNA for the CDR3: TGTGCCAGCAGCCAAGAAATAGGGGACGGGGAGCTGTTTTTT. Its translation: CASSQEIGDGELFF.